The entry below gives a single T cell receptor beta chain sequence along with its context. This sample is drawn from a study of blood T cell repertoires in COVID-19. About the study: T cells, B-cell-depleted T cells, or PBMCs provided the cDNA or gDNA that served as material.

Germline CDR1 and CDR2: MGHRA and YSYEKL. Trimming cost V 1 base and J 14 bases, with 9 bases left between them. The CDR3 sequence is 12 residues long. Original handling: For nucleated cells, counts were estimated from reference gene primer amplification. This table comes from immunoSEQ multiplex PCR, and its TCRdb copy is limited to in-frame clones, with some not included. That table supplies the V and J calls and clone size; D and trimming were determined from the DNA. This sample has about 98,000 clones; 70% to 90% occur once, and the top ten carry 2%. The rearrangement links TRBV4-1 to TRBJ1-6; D uncertain. The sequence derives from a man over 45 with active COVID-19. The sequencing sample was made of peripheral blood. CDR3 coding DNA: TGCGCCAGCAGCCAAGTGTCTGGCACCCTCCACTTT. Its translation is CASSQVSGTLHF.